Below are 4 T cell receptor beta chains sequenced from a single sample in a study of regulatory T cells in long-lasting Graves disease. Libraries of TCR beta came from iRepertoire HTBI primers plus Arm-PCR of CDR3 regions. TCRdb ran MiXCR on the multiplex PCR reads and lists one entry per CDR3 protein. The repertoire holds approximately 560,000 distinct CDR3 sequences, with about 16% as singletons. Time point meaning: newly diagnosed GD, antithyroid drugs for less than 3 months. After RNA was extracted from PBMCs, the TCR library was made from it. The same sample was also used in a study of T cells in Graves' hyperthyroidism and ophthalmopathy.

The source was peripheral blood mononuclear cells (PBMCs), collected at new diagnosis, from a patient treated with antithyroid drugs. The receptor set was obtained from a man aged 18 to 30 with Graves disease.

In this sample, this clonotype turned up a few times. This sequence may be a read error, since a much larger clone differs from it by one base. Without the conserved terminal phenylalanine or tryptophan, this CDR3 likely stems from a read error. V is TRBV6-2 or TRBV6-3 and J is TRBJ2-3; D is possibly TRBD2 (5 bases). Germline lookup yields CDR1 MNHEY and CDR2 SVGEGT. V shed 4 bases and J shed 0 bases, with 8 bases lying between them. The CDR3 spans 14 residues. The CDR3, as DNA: TGTGCCAGCAGTTTAGCGAGTAGCACAGATACGCAGTATCTT. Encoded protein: CASSLASSTDTQYL.

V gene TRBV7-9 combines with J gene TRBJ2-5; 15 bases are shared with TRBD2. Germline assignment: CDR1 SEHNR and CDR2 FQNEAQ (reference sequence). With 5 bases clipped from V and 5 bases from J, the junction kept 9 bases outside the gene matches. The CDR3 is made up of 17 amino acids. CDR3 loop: CASSEGLAGGPGETQYF. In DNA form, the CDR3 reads TGTGCCAGCAGCGAAGGACTAGCGGGAGGGCCAGGGGAGACCCAGTACTTC. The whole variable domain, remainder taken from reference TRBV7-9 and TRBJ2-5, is DTGVSQNPRHKITKRGQNVTFRCDPISEHNRLYWYRQTLGQGPEFLTYFQNEAQLEKSRLLSDRFSAERPKGSFSTLEIQRTEQGDSAMYLCASSEGLAGGPGETQYFGPGTRLLVL.

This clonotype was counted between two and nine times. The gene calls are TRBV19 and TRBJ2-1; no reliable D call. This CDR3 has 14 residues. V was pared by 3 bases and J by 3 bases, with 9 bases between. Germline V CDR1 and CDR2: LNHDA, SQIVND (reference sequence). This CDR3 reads CASSISSYYNEQFF. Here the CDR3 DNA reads TGTGCCAGTAGTATTAGCAGCTACTACAATGAGCAGTTCTTC.

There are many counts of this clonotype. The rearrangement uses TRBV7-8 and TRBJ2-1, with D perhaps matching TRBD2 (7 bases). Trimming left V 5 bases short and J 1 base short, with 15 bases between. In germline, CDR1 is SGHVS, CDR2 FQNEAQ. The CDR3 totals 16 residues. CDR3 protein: CASSPEAGASYNEQFF. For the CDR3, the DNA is TGTGCCAGCAGCCCCGAGGCGGGGGCATCCTACAATGAGCAGTTCTTC. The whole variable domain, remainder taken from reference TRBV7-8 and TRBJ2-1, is GAGVSQSPRYKVAKRGQDVALRCDPISGHVSLFWYQQALGQGPEFLTYFQNEAQLDKSGLPSDRFFAERPEGSVSTLKIQRTQQEDSAVYLCASSPEAGASYNEQFFGPGTRLTVL.